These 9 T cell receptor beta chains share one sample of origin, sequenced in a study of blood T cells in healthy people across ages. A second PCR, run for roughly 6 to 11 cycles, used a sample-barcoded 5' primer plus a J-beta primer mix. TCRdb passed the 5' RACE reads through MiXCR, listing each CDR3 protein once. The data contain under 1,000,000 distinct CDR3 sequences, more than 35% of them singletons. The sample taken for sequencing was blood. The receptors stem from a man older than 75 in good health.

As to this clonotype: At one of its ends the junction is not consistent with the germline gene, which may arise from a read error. The CDR3 nucleotides are TGTGTCAGCAGTTACTCGATAAGCTCTGGGGCCAACGTCCTGACTTTC. It encodes CVSSYSISSGANVLTF. The rearrangement links TRBV6-6 to TRBJ2-6; D ambiguous. This CDR3 has 16 amino acids. Germline assignment: CDR1 MNHNY and CDR2 SVGAGI (reference sequence).

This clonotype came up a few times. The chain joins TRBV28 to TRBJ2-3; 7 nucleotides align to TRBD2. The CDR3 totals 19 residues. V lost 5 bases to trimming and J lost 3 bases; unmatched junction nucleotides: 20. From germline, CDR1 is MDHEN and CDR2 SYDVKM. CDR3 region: CASSLRVGAGTYRTDTQYF. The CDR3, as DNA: TGTGCCAGCAGTCTCAGGGTTGGAGCGGGAACTTACCGGACAGATACGCAGTATTTT.

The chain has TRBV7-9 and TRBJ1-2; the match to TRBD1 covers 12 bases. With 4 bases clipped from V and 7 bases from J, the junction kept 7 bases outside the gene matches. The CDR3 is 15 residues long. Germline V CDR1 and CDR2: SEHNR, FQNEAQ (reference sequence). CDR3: CASSYRDRGPGGYTF. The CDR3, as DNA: TGTGCCAGCAGCTACCGGGACAGGGGGCCAGGTGGCTACACCTTC.

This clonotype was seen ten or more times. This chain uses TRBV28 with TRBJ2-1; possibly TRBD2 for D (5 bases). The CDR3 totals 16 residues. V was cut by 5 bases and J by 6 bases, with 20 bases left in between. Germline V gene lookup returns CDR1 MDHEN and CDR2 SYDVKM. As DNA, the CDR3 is TGTGCCAGCAGTATGGCCGGGAATCAAGAGGGCAATGAGCAGTTCTTC. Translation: CASSMAGNQEGNEQFF.

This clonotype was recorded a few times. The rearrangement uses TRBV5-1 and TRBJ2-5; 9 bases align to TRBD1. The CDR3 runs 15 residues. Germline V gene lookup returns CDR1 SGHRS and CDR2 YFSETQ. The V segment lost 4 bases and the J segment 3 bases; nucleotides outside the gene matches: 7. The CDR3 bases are TGCGCCAGCAGCGCCCGGACAGGGGATAAAGAGACCCAGTACTTC. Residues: CASSARTGDKETQYF.

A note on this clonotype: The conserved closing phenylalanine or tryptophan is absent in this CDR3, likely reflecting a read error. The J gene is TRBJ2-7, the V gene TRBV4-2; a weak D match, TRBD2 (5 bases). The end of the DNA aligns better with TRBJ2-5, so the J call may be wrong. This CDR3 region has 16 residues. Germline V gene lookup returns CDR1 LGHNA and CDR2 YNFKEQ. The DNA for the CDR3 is TGTGCCGGCAGCCAAGAAGTCTATAGCGTAAGAGAGACCCAGTACTTA. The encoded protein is CAGSQEVYSVRETQYL.

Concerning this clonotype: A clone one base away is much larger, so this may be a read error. The CDR3 reads CVSSPPHNEQFF. CDR3 in DNA: TGTGTCAGCAGCCCCCCTCACAATGAGCAGTTCTTC. The chain recombines TRBV7-8 with TRBJ2-1; D is uncertain. The CDR3 sequence is 12 residues long. CDR1 and CDR2 (germline): SGHVS, FQNEAQ.

The CDR3 nucleotides are TGCAGCGGGAGGACAGGGGAAGAAACAGATACGCAGTATTTT. It specifies CSGRTGEETDTQYF. J is TRBJ2-3 and V is TRBV29-1, with 9 nucleotides matching TRBD1. The CDR3 runs 14 residues. V dropped 7 bases and J dropped 3; count of bases not matched to a gene: 8. Germline V gives CDR1 SQVTM, CDR2 ANQGSEA.

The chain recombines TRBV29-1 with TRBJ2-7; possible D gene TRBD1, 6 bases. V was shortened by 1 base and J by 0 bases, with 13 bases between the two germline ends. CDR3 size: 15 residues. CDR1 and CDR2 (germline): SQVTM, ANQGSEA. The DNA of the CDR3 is TGCAGCGTTGAAGGACGCCGGGACAACTCCTACGAGCAGTACTTC. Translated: CSVEGRRDNSYEQYF.